This is a list of T cell receptor beta chains from one sample in a study of blood T cell repertoires in COVID-19. Produced via immunoSEQ multiplex PCR; TCRdb's table is partial and in-frame only. The sample holds around 100,000 clones, around 88% seen once. Sequences were obtained from peripheral blood. The receptor source for this set is a human donor in a cohort sampled during active COVID-19. The CDR3 runs from the conserved cysteine through the conserved F or W. A D gene is named only where the DNA matches it firmly. Not every row has a clone size; where given, it reads once, few, many or a size class.

CDR3 DNA,CDR3 protein,V gene,CDR3 length,D gene,J gene,clone size
TGTGCCAGCAGCAAAGGACAGTCACAAACTAATGAAAAACTGTTTTTT,CASSKGQSQTNEKLFF,TRBV7-9,16,-,TRBJ1-4,-
TGTGCCAGCAGATTGACTAGCGGGCCCTACGAGCAGTACTTC,CASRLTSGPYEQYF,TRBV7-8,14,TRBD2,TRBJ2-7,-
TGCGCCAGCAGCTTGGGCGGACTAGCGGGAGTCTACGAGCAGTACTTC,CASSLGGLAGVYEQYF,TRBV5-1,16,TRBD2,TRBJ2-7,-
TGTGCCACCAGCCCTCAGACTGCAGCGAGCAACGAGCAGTACTTC,CATSPQTAASNEQYF,TRBV15,15,-,TRBJ2-7,-
TGTGCCAGCAGTCCCACCCCTATAGCGGGAGGCACAGATACGCAGTATTTT,CASSPTPIAGGTDTQYF,TRBV6-4,17,TRBD2,TRBJ2-3,-
TGTGCCTGGAGACTAGCGGGAGTAAATGAGCAGTTCTTC,CAWRLAGVNEQFF,TRBV30,13,TRBD2,TRBJ2-1,-
TGTGCCAGCAGTTTACAGGGGGACTATGGCTACACCTTC,CASSLQGDYGYTF,TRBV6-6,13,TRBD1,TRBJ1-2,few
TGCGCCAGCAGCTGGACAGGGGGGGATACGCAGTATTTT,CASSWTGGDTQYF,TRBV5-1,13,TRBD1,TRBJ2-3,-
TGTGCCAGCAGTTTATTTCAGGGGGGCACCGGGGAGCTGTTTTTT,CASSLFQGGTGELFF,TRBV27,15,-,TRBJ2-2,-
TGTGCCAGCAGTACTGGGGGCGCTGAAGCTTTCTTT,CASSTGGAEAFF,TRBV12-3/TRBV12-4,12,-,TRBJ1-1,-
TGTGCCAGCTCACCGCTTGCAGAGGGGGCCCACGAGCAGTACTTC,CASSPLAEGAHEQYF,TRBV18,15,TRBD1,TRBJ2-7,-
TGTGCCAGCACCCAGGGCATTAATGGCTACACCTTC,CASTQGINGYTF,TRBV6-5,12,-,TRBJ1-2,-
TGTGCCAGCAGTGATGAGTGGGAGAGGAGCAATGAGCAGTTCTTC,CASSDEWERSNEQFF,TRBV25-1,15,-,TRBJ2-1,-
TGTGCCAGTAGCCCCGGGACAGGGCCCAGAGGGGCCAACGTCCTGACTTTC,CASSPGTGPRGANVLTF,TRBV19,17,TRBD1,TRBJ2-6,-
TGTGCCAGCTCCCTCACTAGCGGGACAGTCCTTGGCGGGGAGCTGTTTTTT,CASSLTSGTVLGGELFF,TRBV18,17,TRBD2,TRBJ2-2,-
TGCGCCAGCAACAGGGGTGGCCAAAATTCACCCCTCCACTTT,CASNRGGQNSPLHF,TRBV5-1,14,TRBD1,TRBJ1-6,-
TGTGCCAGCAGTGCTGACTCCGGAAACATTCAGTACTTC,CASSADSGNIQYF,TRBV25-1,13,-,TRBJ2-4,-
TGTGCCAGCAGCCCAGCGGGAGACACCGGGGAGCTGTTTTTT,CASSPAGDTGELFF,TRBV4-2,14,TRBD2,TRBJ2-2,-
TGCGCCAGCAGCTTGGCCCCTCGGAATGAGCAGTTCTTC,CASSLAPRNEQFF,TRBV5-1,13,-,TRBJ2-1,-
TGCAGCGTTGGCAGGGGTATCGGAAACACCATATATTTT,CSVGRGIGNTIYF,TRBV29-1,13,-,TRBJ1-3,few
TGTGCCAGCAGCTTAGGACAGGGGGTCGGCTACGAGCAGTACTTC,CASSLGQGVGYEQYF,TRBV11-3,15,TRBD1,TRBJ2-7,-
TGTGCCTGGAGTGTACCTCTCCCGAGGGATACGCAGTATTTT,CAWSVPLPRDTQYF,TRBV30,14,-,TRBJ2-3,-
TGTGCCAGCACCTTGGGACTAGCGGGGCAAGAGACCCAGTACTTC,CASTLGLAGQETQYF,TRBV7-9,15,TRBD2,TRBJ2-5,-
TGCGCCAGCAGCCAACACAGGGGGCCCCTAGGTGGCTACACCTTC,CASSQHRGPLGGYTF,TRBV4-1,15,TRBD1,TRBJ1-2,-
TGTGCCAGCAGGCGTCCAATACCAGGGAAAGCCGGAAACACCATATATTTT,CASRRPIPGKAGNTIYF,TRBV11-2,17,-,TRBJ1-3,-
TGCGCCAGCAGGGCCTTCGGGGGGGATCAGCCCCAGCATTTT,CASRAFGGDQPQHF,TRBV5-1,14,-,TRBJ1-5,-
TGCAGCGTTGGCGTAAGCGGGAACACCGGGGAGCTGTTTTTT,CSVGVSGNTGELFF,TRBV29-1,14,-,TRBJ2-2,-
TGTGCCAGAAGCCCAGGACAGGGCCAACTAGGCTACACCTTC,CARSPGQGQLGYTF,TRBV5-3,14,TRBD1,TRBJ1-2,-
TGCGCCAGCAGCTTGGGGGGCAGGTCCACAGATACGCAGTATTTT,CASSLGGRSTDTQYF,TRBV5-1,15,-,TRBJ2-3,once
TGCGCCAGCAGCCAACAGGGGTGGGGGCCTGAGCAGTTCTTC,CASSQQGWGPEQFF,TRBV4-3,14,-,TRBJ2-1,-
TGTGCCAGCAGCGGGCACAGGGGAGCTGGAAACACCATATATTTT,CASSGHRGAGNTIYF,TRBV9,15,TRBD1,TRBJ1-3,-
TGTGCCAGCAGCCTGACACAGGGGGCGATGACCACTGAAGCTTTCTTT,CASSLTQGAMTTEAFF,TRBV7-9,16,TRBD1,TRBJ1-1,-
TGTGCCAGCAGCAGTGTTTATGGCTACACCTTC,CASSSVYGYTF,TRBV28,11,-,TRBJ1-2,-
TGTGCCATCAGTGAGTCGGGACTAACTGGCAATCAGCCCCAGCATTTT,CAISESGLTGNQPQHF,TRBV10-3,16,-,TRBJ1-5,-
TGTGCCAGCAGATACTACCTAACGGATCAGCCCCAGCATTTT,CASRYYLTDQPQHF,TRBV13,14,-,TRBJ1-5,-
TGTGCCAGCAGTCCTCTCCCCGGACAGCGAGGAGAAGAGACCCAGTACTTC,CASSPLPGQRGEETQYF,TRBV28,17,-,TRBJ2-5,-
TGTGCCAGCGCGTGGTCCATTGCAACTAATGAAAAACTGTTTTTT,CASAWSIATNEKLFF,TRBV5-5,15,-,TRBJ1-4,-
TGTGCCAGCAGCTTCTCCTTCTCCTCCTACGAGCAGTACTTC,CASSFSFSSYEQYF,TRBV11-2,14,-,TRBJ2-7,-
TGTGCCAGCAGCAAAGACTTACCGGGACATTCCTACAATGAGCAGTTCTTC,CASSKDLPGHSYNEQFF,TRBV21-1,17,-,TRBJ2-1,-
TGTGCCAGCAGTTGGACAGGGGGAAGCAATCAGCCCCAGCATTTT,CASSWTGGSNQPQHF,TRBV6-5,15,TRBD1,TRBJ1-5,-
TGCAGTGCTAGTCGGGGTCAGACCTCCGGCAAAGCTTTCTTT,CSASRGQTSGKAFF,TRBV20-1,14,-,TRBJ1-1,-
TGTGCCAGCAGCGCCCGACAGGGGCTCACAGATACGCAGTATTTT,CASSARQGLTDTQYF,TRBV9,15,TRBD1,TRBJ2-3,few
TGTGCCTACTCCTTAGGGGACTACACATACAATGAGCAGTTCTTC,CAYSLGDYTYNEQFF,TRBV30,15,TRBD2,TRBJ2-1,-
TGTGCCAGCAGCCCCCCCGCGGGACAGAGCCACAATGAGCAGTTCTTC,CASSPPAGQSHNEQFF,TRBV4-2,16,-,TRBJ2-1,-
TGTGCCAGCAGTTTACGAGGCGGCAGGGGGTGGGTAGGAGAGACCCAGTACTTC,CASSLRGGRGWVGETQYF,TRBV28,18,TRBD1,TRBJ2-5,-
TGTGCCAGTAGTACGAAGGGGACAGGGATTCATCAGCCCCAGCATTTT,CASSTKGTGIHQPQHF,TRBV19,16,TRBD1,TRBJ1-5,-
TGCGCCAGCAGCCAGGCAGCGAAACTGCCGAATGAGCAGTTCTTC,CASSQAAKLPNEQFF,TRBV4-1,15,-,TRBJ2-1,-
TGTGCCAGCTCTTCGACGACTAGCGGCTACGAGCAGTACTTC,CASSSTTSGYEQYF,TRBV18,14,TRBD2,TRBJ2-7,-
TGTGCCAGCAGACAGGATTTCCGGAATGAGCAGTTCTTC,CASRQDFRNEQFF,TRBV5-6,13,-,TRBJ2-1,-
TGTGCCAGCAGCTTTTTACTAGCGGGAGGGCCATCATACGAGCAGTACTTC,CASSFLLAGGPSYEQYF,TRBV7-2,17,TRBD2,TRBJ2-7,-
TGTGCCAGCAGCTTAGAATCCAGGGGGCGGGAGCAGTACTTC,CASSLESRGREQYF,TRBV7-2,14,TRBD1,TRBJ2-7,-
TGTGCCAGCAGGCCGACAGGGGTGGGCAATCAGCCCCAGCATTTT,CASRPTGVGNQPQHF,TRBV2,15,TRBD1,TRBJ1-5,few
TGTGCCAGCAGTTTAGCCGCGTTGGGCTACACCTTC,CASSLAALGYTF,TRBV12-3/TRBV12-4,12,-,TRBJ1-2,-
TGTGCCAGCAGTTTGACTAGCGGGGTGACCACAGATACGCAGTATTTT,CASSLTSGVTTDTQYF,TRBV7-2,16,TRBD2,TRBJ2-3,once
TGCGCCAGCAGCCGAAGACTAGCGGGAGTTCTCGAGCAGTACTTC,CASSRRLAGVLEQYF,TRBV5-1,15,TRBD2,TRBJ2-7,-
TGTGCCAGCAGTCAAGACAGGACCCCCAGCTTCGAGGAGACCCAGTACTTC,CASSQDRTPSFEETQYF,TRBV6-2/TRBV6-3,17,-,TRBJ2-5,-